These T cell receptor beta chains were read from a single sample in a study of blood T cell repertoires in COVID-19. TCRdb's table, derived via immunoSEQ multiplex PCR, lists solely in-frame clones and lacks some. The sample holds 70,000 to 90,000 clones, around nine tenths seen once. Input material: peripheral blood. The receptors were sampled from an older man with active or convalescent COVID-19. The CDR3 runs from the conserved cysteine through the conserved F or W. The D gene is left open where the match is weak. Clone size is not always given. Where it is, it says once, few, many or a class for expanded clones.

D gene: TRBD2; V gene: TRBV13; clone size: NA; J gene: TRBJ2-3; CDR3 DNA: TGTGCCAGCAGCTTAGCGGGAGGACCCACAGATACGCAGTATTTT; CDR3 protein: CASSLAGGPTDTQYF
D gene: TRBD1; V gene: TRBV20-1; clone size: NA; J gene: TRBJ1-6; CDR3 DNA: TGCAGTGCTAGTCGGGGACAGCCGTCGACCCTCCACTTT; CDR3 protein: CSASRGQPSTLHF
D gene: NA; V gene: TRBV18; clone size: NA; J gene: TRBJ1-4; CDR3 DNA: TGTGCCAGCTCTCAAGGACAGAATGAAAAACTGTTTTTT; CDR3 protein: CASSQGQNEKLFF
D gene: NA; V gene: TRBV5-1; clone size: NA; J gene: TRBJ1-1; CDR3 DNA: TGCGCCAGCAGCTTTAGACAGATGAGAAACACTGAAGCTTTCTTT; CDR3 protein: CASSFRQMRNTEAFF
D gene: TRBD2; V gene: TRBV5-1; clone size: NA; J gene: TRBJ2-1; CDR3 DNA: TGCGCCAGCAACAGCGGGGCAAGCTCCTACAATGAGCAGTTCTTC; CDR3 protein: CASNSGASSYNEQFF
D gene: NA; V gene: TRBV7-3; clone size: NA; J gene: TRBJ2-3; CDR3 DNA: TGTGCCAGCAGCTTAGGGGGCGGGTTCACAGATACGCAGTATTTT; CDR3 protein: CASSLGGGFTDTQYF
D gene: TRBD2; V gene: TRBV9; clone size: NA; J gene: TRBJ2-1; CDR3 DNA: TGTGCCAGCAGCGTAGGCGCGACTAGCGGGAGTAACGCTGAGCAGTTCTTC; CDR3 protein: CASSVGATSGSNAEQFF
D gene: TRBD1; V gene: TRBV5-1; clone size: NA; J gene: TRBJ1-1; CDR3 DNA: TGCGCCAGCAGCATACCGACAGGGGGTGAAGCTTTCTTT; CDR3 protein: CASSIPTGGEAFF
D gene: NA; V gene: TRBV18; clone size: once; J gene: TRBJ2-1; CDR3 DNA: TGTGCCAGCTCACCACAAAACAACAGGGTCGGTGAGCAGTTCTTC; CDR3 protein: CASSPQNNRVGEQFF
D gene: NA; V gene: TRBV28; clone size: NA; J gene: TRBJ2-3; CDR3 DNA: TGTGCCACCGGGACAAACACAGATACGCAGTATTTT; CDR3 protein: CATGTNTDTQYF
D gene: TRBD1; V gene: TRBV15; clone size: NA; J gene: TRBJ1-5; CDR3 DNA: TGTGCCACCACAGGGGGCCTTAGCAATCAGCCCCAGCATTTT; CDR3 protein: CATTGGLSNQPQHF
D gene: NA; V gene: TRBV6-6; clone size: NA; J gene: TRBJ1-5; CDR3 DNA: TGTGCCAGCAGTTACGACGGAGGCCTCAATCAGCCCCAGCATTTT; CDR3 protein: CASSYDGGLNQPQHF
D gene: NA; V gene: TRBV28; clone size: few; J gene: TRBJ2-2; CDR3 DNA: TGTGCCAGCCGACAGGCACCGAACACCGGGGAGCTGTTTTTT; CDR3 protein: CASRQAPNTGELFF
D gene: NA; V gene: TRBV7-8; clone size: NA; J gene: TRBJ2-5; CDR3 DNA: TGTGCCAGCAGCTTGGCGACTACCGAACAAGAGACCCAGTACTTC; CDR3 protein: CASSLATTEQETQYF
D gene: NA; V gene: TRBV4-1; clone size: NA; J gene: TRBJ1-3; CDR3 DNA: TGCGCCAGCAGCCAAGACCCCCTTCTAGTCTCTGGAAACACCATATATTTT; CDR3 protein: CASSQDPLLVSGNTIYF
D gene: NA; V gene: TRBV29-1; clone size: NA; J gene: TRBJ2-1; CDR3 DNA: TGCAGCGTTGTAGGGGGTGAGCAGTTCTTC; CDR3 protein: CSVVGGEQFF
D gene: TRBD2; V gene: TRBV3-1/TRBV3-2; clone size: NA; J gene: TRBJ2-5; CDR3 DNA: TGTGCCAGCAGACAATCTGTGACTAGCGGGGTGAAAAAAGAGACCCAGTACTTC; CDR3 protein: CASRQSVTSGVKKETQYF
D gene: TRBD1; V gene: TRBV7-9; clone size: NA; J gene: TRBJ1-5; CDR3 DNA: TGTGCCAGCAGCGAGGGACAGGGGGGCCAGCCCCAGCATTTT; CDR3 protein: CASSEGQGGQPQHF
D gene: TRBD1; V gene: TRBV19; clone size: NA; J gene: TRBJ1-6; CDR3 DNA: TGTGCCAGTAGTCCACAGGGACAGGGAAATTCACCCCTCCACTTT; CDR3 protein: CASSPQGQGNSPLHF
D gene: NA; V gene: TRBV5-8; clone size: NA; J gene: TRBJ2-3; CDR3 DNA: TGTGCCAGCAGCTTGGCAACTAGCACAGATACGCAGTATTTT; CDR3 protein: CASSLATSTDTQYF
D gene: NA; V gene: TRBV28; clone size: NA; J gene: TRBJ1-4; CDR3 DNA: TGTGCCAGCAGTTCCCCGGGGGAGAATGAAAAACTGTTTTTT; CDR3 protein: CASSSPGENEKLFF
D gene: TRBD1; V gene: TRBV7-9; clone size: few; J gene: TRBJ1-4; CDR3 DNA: TGTGCCAGCAGCCCCAGGGGGATCTTTGGAGAAAAACTGTTTTTT; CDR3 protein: CASSPRGIFGEKLFF
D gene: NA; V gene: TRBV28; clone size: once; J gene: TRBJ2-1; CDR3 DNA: TGTGCCAGCCCGCCGAGAATAGCCCCCTACAATGAGCAGTTCTTC; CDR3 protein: CASPPRIAPYNEQFF
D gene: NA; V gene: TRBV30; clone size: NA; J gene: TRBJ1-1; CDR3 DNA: TGTGCCTGGAGTGCCCCACCGGGACTCCGAGCTTTCTTT; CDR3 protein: CAWSAPPGLRAFF
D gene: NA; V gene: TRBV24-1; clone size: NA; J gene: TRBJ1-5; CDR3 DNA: TGTGCCACCATGAGTGCCCAGGGCAATCAGCCCCAGCATTTT; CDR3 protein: CATMSAQGNQPQHF
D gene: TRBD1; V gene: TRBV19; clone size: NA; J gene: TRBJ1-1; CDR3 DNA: TGTGCCAGTAGTTACCCGGGACAGTCTGAAGCTTTCTTT; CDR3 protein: CASSYPGQSEAFF
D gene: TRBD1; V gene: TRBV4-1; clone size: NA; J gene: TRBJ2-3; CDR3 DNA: TGCGCCAGCAGCCAGGGACAGTTTAGGACAGATACGCAGTATTTT; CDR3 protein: CASSQGQFRTDTQYF
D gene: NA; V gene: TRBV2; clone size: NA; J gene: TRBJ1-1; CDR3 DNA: TGTGCCAGCAGAACGGTGAACACTGAAGCTTTCTTT; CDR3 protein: CASRTVNTEAFF
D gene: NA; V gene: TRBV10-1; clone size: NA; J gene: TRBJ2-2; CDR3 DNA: TGCGCCAGCACCTCACAGGCGGCCGGGGAGCTGTTTTTT; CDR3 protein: CASTSQAAGELFF
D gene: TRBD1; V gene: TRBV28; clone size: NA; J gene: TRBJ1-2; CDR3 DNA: TGTGCCAGCAGTCCCCCGGGACAGGGGTCGGGACTGGATGGCTACACCTTC; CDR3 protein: CASSPPGQGSGLDGYTF
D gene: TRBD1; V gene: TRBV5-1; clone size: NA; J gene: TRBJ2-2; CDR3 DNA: TGCGCCAGCAGCTCCACAGGGGGCGCGGACACCGGGGAGCTGTTTTTT; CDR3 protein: CASSSTGGADTGELFF
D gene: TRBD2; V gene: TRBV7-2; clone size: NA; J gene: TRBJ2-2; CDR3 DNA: TGTGCCAGCAGCTTAGGGTGGCTAGCGGGGATCACCGGGGAGCTGTTTTTT; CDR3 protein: CASSLGWLAGITGELFF
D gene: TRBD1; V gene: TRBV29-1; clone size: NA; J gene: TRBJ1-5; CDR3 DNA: TGCAGCGTTGAAGGGACAGGGGTAGGTGGGCCCCAGCATTTT; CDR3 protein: CSVEGTGVGGPQHF
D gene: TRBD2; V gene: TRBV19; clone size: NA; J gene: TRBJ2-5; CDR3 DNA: TGTGCCAGTAGTATAGTTGGGACTAGCGGGACTCGTGGGACCCAGTACTTC; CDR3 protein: CASSIVGTSGTRGTQYF
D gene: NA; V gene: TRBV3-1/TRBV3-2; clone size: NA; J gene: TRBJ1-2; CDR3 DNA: TGTGCCAGCAGCCATCTCCCCCGGGGGAGTTTGATCTCCGATAACTATGGCTACACCTTC; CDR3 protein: CASSHLPRGSLISDNYGYTF
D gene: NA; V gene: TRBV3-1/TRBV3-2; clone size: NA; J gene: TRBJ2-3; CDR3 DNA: TGTGCCAGCAGCCAGAGAGGCCTCCCAGATACGCAGTATTTT; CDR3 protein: CASSQRGLPDTQYF
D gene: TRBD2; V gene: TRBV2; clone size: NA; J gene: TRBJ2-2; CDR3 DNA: TGTGCCAGCAGTGAATTGCGGGGGGACCACGGGGAGCTGTTTTTT; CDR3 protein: CASSELRGDHGELFF
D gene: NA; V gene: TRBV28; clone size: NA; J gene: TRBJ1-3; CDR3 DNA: TGTGCCAGCAGTGGAGGAGACTCTGGAAACACCATATATTTT; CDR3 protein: CASSGGDSGNTIYF
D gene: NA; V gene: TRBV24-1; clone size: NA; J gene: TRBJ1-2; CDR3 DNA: TGTGCCACCAGTGATAAGGGGAGGGGCTACACCTTC; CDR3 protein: CATSDKGRGYTF
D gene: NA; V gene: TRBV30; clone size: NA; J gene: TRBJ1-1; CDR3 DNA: TGTGCCTGGAGAACCCCCAGGGTTTTGAACACTGAAGCTTTCTTT; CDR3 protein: CAWRTPRVLNTEAFF
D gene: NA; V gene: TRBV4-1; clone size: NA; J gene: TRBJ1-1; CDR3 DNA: TGCGCCAGCAGCCGAATACCTCCCTCGGGGACTGAAGCTTTCTTT; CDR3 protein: CASSRIPPSGTEAFF
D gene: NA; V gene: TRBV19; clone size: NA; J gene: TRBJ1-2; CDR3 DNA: TGTGCCAGTAGTATTCGCGGGGAAGCTAACTATGGCTACACCTTC; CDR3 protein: CASSIRGEANYGYTF
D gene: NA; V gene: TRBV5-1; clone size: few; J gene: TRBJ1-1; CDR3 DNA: TGCGCCAGCAGCTTGGGCCCAGCTAGCACTGAAGCTTTCTTT; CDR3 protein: CASSLGPASTEAFF
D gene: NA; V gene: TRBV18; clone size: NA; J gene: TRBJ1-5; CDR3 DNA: TGTGCCAGCTCACCGGACAGTGTTCAGCCCCAGCATTTT; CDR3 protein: CASSPDSVQPQHF
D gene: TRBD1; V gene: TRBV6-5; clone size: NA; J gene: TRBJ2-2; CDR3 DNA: TGTGCCAGTCGGGGGGACAGGGCGAACACCGGGGAGCTGTTTTTT; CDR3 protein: CASRGDRANTGELFF
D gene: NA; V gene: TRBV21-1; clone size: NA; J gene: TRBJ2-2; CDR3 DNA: TGTGCCAGCAGTCCGGCGGGTAACACCGGGGAGCTGTTTTTT; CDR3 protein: CASSPAGNTGELFF
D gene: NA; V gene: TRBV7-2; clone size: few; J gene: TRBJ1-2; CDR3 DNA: TGTGCCAGCAGCCGGACAGCGGAAGCAGGCTACACCTTC; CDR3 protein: CASSRTAEAGYTF
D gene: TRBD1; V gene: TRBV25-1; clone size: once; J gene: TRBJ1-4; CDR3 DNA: TGTGCCAGCAAAGAGGACAGGAGTAATGAAAAACTGTTTTTT; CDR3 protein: CASKEDRSNEKLFF
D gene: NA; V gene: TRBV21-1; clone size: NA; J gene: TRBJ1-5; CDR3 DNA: TGTGCCAGCAGCAAAAGAGCCTTAGGGGGCAATCAGCCCCAGCATTTT; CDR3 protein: CASSKRALGGNQPQHF
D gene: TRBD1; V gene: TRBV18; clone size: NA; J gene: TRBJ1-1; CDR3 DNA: TGTGCCAGCTCAGAGGGACAGGGGGCAAGTCTTTTAGAAGCTTTCTTT; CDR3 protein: CASSEGQGASLLEAFF
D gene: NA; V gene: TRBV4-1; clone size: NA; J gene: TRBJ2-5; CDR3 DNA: TGCGCCAGCAGCCAAGATGTTCCCAGCCAAGAGACCCAGTACTTC; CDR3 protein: CASSQDVPSQETQYF
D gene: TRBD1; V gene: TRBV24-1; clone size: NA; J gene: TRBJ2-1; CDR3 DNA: TGTGCCACCAGTGATAAGACAGGGGTAGGCCATGAGCAGTTCTTC; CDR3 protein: CATSDKTGVGHEQFF
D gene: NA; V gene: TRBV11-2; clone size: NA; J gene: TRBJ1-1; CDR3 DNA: TGTGCCAGCAGTAATTGGGCAGGGGAGAACACTGAAGCTTTCTTT; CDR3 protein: CASSNWAGENTEAFF
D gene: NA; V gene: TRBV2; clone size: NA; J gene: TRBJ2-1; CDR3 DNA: TGTGCCAGCAGCGAGGACAAGTTCTACAATGAGCAGTTCTTC; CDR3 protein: CASSEDKFYNEQFF
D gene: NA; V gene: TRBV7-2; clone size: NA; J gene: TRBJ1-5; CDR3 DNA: TGTGCCAGCAGCTTCACAGGAGGCAATCAGCCCCAGCATTTT; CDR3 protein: CASSFTGGNQPQHF
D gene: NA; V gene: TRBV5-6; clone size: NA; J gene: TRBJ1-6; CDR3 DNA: TGTGCCAGCAGCTTGGAGGGGGTAGGCTATAATTCACCCCTCCACTTT; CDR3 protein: CASSLEGVGYNSPLHF
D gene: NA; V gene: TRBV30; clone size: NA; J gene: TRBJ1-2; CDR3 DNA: TGTGCTATCCAGACGGCGGGAGGGATTGGCTATGGCTACACCTTC; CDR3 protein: CAIQTAGGIGYGYTF
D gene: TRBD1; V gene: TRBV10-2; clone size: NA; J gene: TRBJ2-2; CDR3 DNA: TGCGCCAGTTGGAGGACAGGGTCCGGGGAGCTGTTTTTT; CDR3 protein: CASWRTGSGELFF